These 23 T cell receptor beta chains share one sample of origin, sequenced in a study of T-cell memory formation after mild COVID-19. From the 5' RACE reads, TCRdb called clonotypes with MiXCR, one entry per CDR3 protein. The data contain roughly 450,000 distinct CDR3 sequences, roughly 20% of them seen just once; the ten biggest clones take up 10% to 15%. The sequenced sample consisted of PBMCs or a T cell subset sorted from them (not recorded which). These receptors were taken from an adult woman who had mild COVID-19 (a few samples of this study predate the infection). Cell type and time point are not known.

V gene TRBV18 combines with J gene TRBJ1-1; possible D gene TRBD1, 5 bases. This CDR3 is built from 15 residues. Trimming took 1 base from V and 0 from J, leaving 9 bases between them. CDR1 KGHSH and CDR2 LQKENI come from the germline V gene. The DNA for the CDR3 is TGTGCCAGCTCACCACAGCAGGGACTGAACACTGAAGCTTTCTTT. Translating it yields CASSPQQGLNTEAFF.

This clonotype has a handful of counts. The rearrangement uses TRBV18 and TRBJ2-5; D gene ambiguous. V lost 2 bases, J lost 4 bases, and 5 bases lay in between. The CDR3 is made up of 12 amino acids. CDR1 is KGHSH, CDR2 LQKENI, per germline. CDR3 sequence reads: CASSPNGETQYF. CDR3 DNA: TGTGCCAGCTCACCAAACGGAGAGACCCAGTACTTC.

This clonotype was found a few times. CDR3 in DNA: TGCGCCAGCAGCTTGGTTTGGGGGGTTGGGACTGAAGCTTTCTTT. It yields the protein CASSLVWGVGTEAFF. The chain recombines TRBV5-1 with TRBJ1-1; a weak D match, TRBD1 (5 bases). The germline gives CDR1 SGHRS, CDR2 YFSETQ. The CDR3 extends over 15 amino acids. Trimming cost V 0 bases and J 5 bases, with 14 bases left between them.

This clonotype was seen repeatedly, ten times or more. J is TRBJ2-3 and V is TRBV7-3; 8 bases agree with TRBD2. Per germline, CDR1 SGHTA and CDR2 FQGTGA. V lost 3 bases to trimming and J lost 3 bases; unmatched junction nucleotides: 11. This CDR3 contains 17 residues. The CDR3 sequence: CASSLASGGGPTDTQYF. In DNA form, the CDR3 reads TGTGCCAGCAGCTTGGCATCCGGGGGGGGCCCAACAGATACGCAGTATTTT.

The chain recombines TRBV4-2 with TRBJ1-5, with D possibly matching TRBD1 (6 bases). The CDR3 sequence is 16 residues long. Deletions cut 7 bases from V and 1 base from J, with 17 bases between. CDR1 is LGHNA and CDR2 is YNFKEQ in the germline V gene. CDR3 amino acids: CASKQGGGRSNQPQHF. The CDR3 DNA reads as TGTGCCAGCAAACAAGGGGGGGGCAGGAGCAATCAGCCCCAGCATTTT.

This chain joins TRBV5-5 and TRBJ1-4; D call uncertain. The V gene lost 2 bases and the J gene lost 5 bases, with 10 bases spanning the gap. The CDR3 spans 14 residues. Germline loops: CDR1 SGHKS, CDR2 YYEKEE (reference sequence). DNA for the CDR3: TGTGCCAGCAGCTTTCGACCGGGCAATGAAAAACTGTTTTTT. It codes for CASSFRPGNEKLFF. Based on the CDR3 plus reference TRBV5-5 and TRBJ1-4, the full variable domain is DAGVTQSPTHLIKTRGQQVTLRCSPISGHKSVSWYQQVLGQGPQFIFQYYEKEERGRGNFPDRFSARQFPNYSSELNVNALLLGDSALYLCASSFRPGNEKLFFGSGTQLSVL.

This clonotype came up once. The rearrangement joins TRBV20-1 to TRBJ1-5; maybe TRBD1 (6 bases). CDR3 size: 13 residues. Germline lookup yields CDR1 DFQATT and CDR2 SNEGSKA (reference sequence). V lost 6 bases and J lost 3, with 12 bases in between. The CDR3 is CSATQGYNQPQHF. The CDR3 DNA reads as TGCAGTGCCACACAGGGATACAATCAGCCCCAGCATTTT.

This clonotype occurred a few times. V usage is TRBV7-9 and J usage is TRBJ2-2, with D possibly TRBD2 on 5 matching bases. CDR3 size: 17 residues. V was trimmed by 3 bases and J by 8 bases, leaving 22 bases between them. CDR1 and CDR2 from the germline V gene are SEHNR and FQNEAQ (reference sequence). CDR3 sequence: CASSFPVASLVSGELFF. The CDR3 bases are TGTGCCAGCAGCTTTCCCGTAGCTAGCCTCGTTTCGGGGGAGCTGTTTTTT.

The rearrangement joins TRBV29-1 to TRBJ2-5, with TRBD2 identical over 8 bases. The germline V gene encodes CDR1 SQVTM and CDR2 ANQGSEA. Trimming at V came to 4 bases and at J to 5 bases, leaving 15 bases not matched to a gene. The CDR3 length is 16 residues. The CDR3 DNA sequence: TGCAGCGTTGGACCCGGGACTAGGACCGGGAAGGAGACCCAGTACTTC. It encodes CSVGPGTRTGKETQYF.

The chain joins TRBV13 to TRBJ2-3, with D perhaps matching TRBD1 (6 bases). CDR1 and CDR2 from the germline V gene are PRHDT and FYEKMQ (reference sequence). V was clipped by 5 bases and J by 1 base, with 16 bases between them. The CDR3 runs to 16 residues. The CDR3 region has the DNA TGTGCCAGCAGCACCCTCGGGACACCTCGCACAGATACGCAGTATTTT. Translated: CASSTLGTPRTDTQYF. Complete variable domain (other parts from reference TRBV13 and TRBJ2-3): AAGVIQSPRHLIKEKRETATLKCYPIPRHDTVYWYQQGPGQDPQFLISFYEKMQSDKGSIPDRFSAQQFSDYHSELNMSSLELGDSALYFCASSTLGTPRTDTQYFGPGTRLTVL.

This clonotype has just a few counts. The J gene is TRBJ2-1, the V gene TRBV11-2, with 15 bases identical to TRBD2. CDR1 is SGHAT and CDR2 is FQNNGV in the germline V gene. This CDR3 contains 19 residues. Trimming took 6 bases from V and 7 from J; bases not matched to a gene: 16. The CDR3 spells CASSFPAGLAGGRGNEQFF. CDR3 sequence (DNA): TGTGCCAGCAGTTTTCCCGCCGGACTAGCGGGAGGGAGGGGGAATGAGCAGTTCTTC.

V gene TRBV24-1 combines with J gene TRBJ2-3; 9 bases agree with TRBD2. Germline V lookup: CDR1 KGHDR, CDR2 SFDVKD. With 5 bases clipped from V and 7 bases from J, the junction kept 6 bases outside the gene matches. CDR3 length: 14 residues. This CDR3 is CATSVAGGPNTQYF. CDR3 nucleotides: TGTGCCACCAGTGTGGCGGGGGGGCCGAATACGCAGTATTTT.

V gene TRBV6-1 combines with J gene TRBJ1-4; D is unresolved. The CDR3 spans 12 residues. V was clipped by 3 bases and J by 13 bases, with 12 bases between them. Germline CDR1 is MNHNS and CDR2 is SASEGT. The chain's CDR3 is CASSDSPSGLFF. CDR3 coding DNA: TGTGCCAGCAGTGACTCCCCCTCGGGACTGTTTTTT.

This rearrangement joins TRBV5-1 to TRBJ1-4; D is perhaps TRBD1 (6 bases). From germline, CDR1 is SGHRS and CDR2 YFSETQ. V dropped 2 bases and J dropped 4 bases, with 9 bases sitting between them. The CDR3 sequence is 14 residues long. Here the CDR3 reads CASSLGQYNEKLFF. The CDR3 DNA sequence: TGCGCCAGCAGCTTAGGACAGTATAATGAAAAACTGTTTTTT. Full variable domain (outside the CDR3, taken from reference TRBV5-1 and TRBJ1-4): KAGVTQTPRYLIKTRGQQVTLSCSPISGHRSVSWYQQTPGQGLQFLFEYFSETQRNKGNFPGRFSGRQFSNSRSEMNVSTLELGDSALYLCASSLGQYNEKLFFGSGTQLSVL.

In its sample, this clonotype was seen many times. The chain has TRBV12-3 or TRBV12-4 and TRBJ1-4, with 8 bases matching TRBD1. The J segment lost 0 bases and the V segment lost 4 bases, leaving 10 bases of the junction unmatched. The CDR3 contains 18 residues. The CDR3: CASSSPRTGPTTNEKLFF. In DNA, the CDR3 is TGTGCCAGCAGTTCGCCTCGGACAGGGCCGACAACTAATGAAAAACTGTTTTTT.

This clonotype showed up just a few times. The chain employs TRBV5-6 and TRBJ2-5; no reliable D call. The V end was cut by 0 bases, the J end by 0 bases, with 9 bases between. This CDR3 region has 15 residues. The germline gives CDR1 SGHDT, CDR2 YYEEEE. The CDR3 spells CASSLGLRNQETQYF. The CDR3 DNA follows: TGTGCCAGCAGCTTGGGGCTTAGGAACCAAGAGACCCAGTACTTC.

The genes are TRBV14 and TRBJ1-6; perhaps TRBD1 as D (5 bases). Trimming took 1 base from V and 8 from J, leaving 21 bases between them. CDR1 is SGHDN, CDR2 FVKESK, per germline. CDR3 length: 18 residues. The CDR3 protein is CASSQVRGGPTQYSPLHF. CDR3 in DNA: TGTGCCAGCAGCCAAGTACGCGGGGGTCCCACTCAATATTCACCCCTCCACTTT. The full variable domain, with the rest looked up from reference TRBV14 and TRBJ1-6, is EAGVTQFPSHSVIEKGQTVTLRCDPISGHDNLYWYRRVMGKEIKFLLHFVKESKQDESGMPNNRFLAERTGGTYSTLKVQPAELEDSGVYFCASSQVRGGPTQYSPLHFGNGTRLTVT.

The rearrangement joins TRBV9 to TRBJ2-5; TRBD2 matches at 10 bases. This CDR3 is built from 15 residues. Trimming took 1 base from V and 4 from J; bases not matched to a gene: 4. The V gene's germline CDR1 is SGDLS and CDR2 YYNGEE. CDR3 sequence: CASSVLAGELETQYF. CDR3 DNA sequence: TGTGCCAGCAGCGTACTAGCGGGGGAACTAGAGACCCAGTACTTC. The variable domain in full, completed from reference TRBV9 and TRBJ2-5, reads DSGVTQTPKHLITATGQRVTLRCSPRSGDLSVYWYQQSLDQGLQFLIQYYNGEERAKGNILERFSAQQFPDLHSELNLSSLELGDSALYFCASSVLAGELETQYFGPGTRLLVL.

V gene TRBV30 combines with J gene TRBJ2-2; D is possibly TRBD1 or TRBD2 (5 bases each). The germline V gene encodes CDR1 GTSNPN and CDR2 SVGIG (reference sequence). The CDR3 spans 12 residues. V was clipped by 2 bases and J by 6 bases, with 7 bases between them. The CDR3: CAWSQGPGELFF. The DNA of the CDR3 is TGTGCCTGGAGTCAGGGACCCGGGGAGCTGTTTTTT.

The gene calls are TRBV15 and TRBJ2-1; D gene unclear. Germline-derived CDR1 and CDR2 are LNHNV and YYDKDF (reference sequence). The CDR3 runs 14 residues. The V gene lost 0 bases and the J gene lost 4 bases, with 7 bases spanning the gap. As DNA, the CDR3 is TGTGCCACCAGCAGAGATCGCCAGTACAATGAGCAGTTCTTC. Amino acid sequence: CATSRDRQYNEQFF.

A few counts support this clonotype. The V gene is TRBV3-1, the J gene TRBJ2-1, with D unresolved. The CDR3 length is 12 residues. CDR1 LGHDT and CDR2 YNNKEL come from the germline V gene (reference sequence). The germline V and J ends were trimmed by 8 bases and 3 bases, with 8 bases remaining between them. CDR3 protein: CASQDDYNEQFF. The CDR3, as DNA: TGTGCCAGCCAGGACGACTACAATGAGCAGTTCTTC.

A few counts support this clonotype. The V call is TRBV5-1, the J call TRBJ1-6; D possibly corresponds to TRBD1 (5 bases). V gave up 0 bases and J gave up 7 bases, with 14 bases separating them. Germline CDR1 reads SGHRS; CDR2 reads YFSETQ. The CDR3 length is 16 residues. DNA for the CDR3: TGCGCCAGCAGCTTGGACAGGCCGTCCTGGAATTCACCCCTCCACTTT. Its protein is CASSLDRPSWNSPLHF.

This clonotype was observed a few times. The chain uses TRBV12-3 or TRBV12-4 and TRBJ2-3, with D perhaps assigned TRBD1 or TRBD2 (5 bases each). This CDR3 spans 14 amino acids. V lost 3 bases and J 3 bases, leaving 10 bases between the germline ends. The CDR3 spells CASSFAGRTDTQYF. The CDR3 nucleotides read TGTGCCAGCAGTTTCGCAGGGAGAACAGATACGCAGTATTTT.